Shown below are 27 T cell receptor beta chains from a single sample sequenced in a study of blood T cell repertoires in COVID-19. Generated by immunoSEQ multiplex PCR, the TCRdb table keeps only in-frame clones and is missing some. The table includes about 34,000 clones, less than 90% detected once. Material for sequencing was peripheral blood. The receptors shown here come from a man between 65 and 85 years old with active COVID-19.

This chain joins TRBV18 and TRBJ2-7; TRBD1 aligns across 7 bases. The CDR3 is 14 residues long. Germline loops: CDR1 KGHSH, CDR2 LQKENI. V gave up 5 bases and J gave up 0 bases; unmatched junction bases: 4. The DNA of the CDR3 is TGTGCCAGCTCAGTACAGGGGATCTCCTACGAGCAGTACTTC. Encoded protein: CASSVQGISYEQYF. Using reference TRBV18 and TRBJ2-7 for the parts outside the CDR3, the full variable domain is NAGVMQNPRHLVRRRGQEARLRCSPMKGHSHVYWYRQLPEEGLKFMVYLQKENIIDESGMPKERFSAEFPKEGPSILRIQQVVRGDSAAYFCASSVQGISYEQYFGPGTRLTVT.

Judged by abundance, this clone is medium-sized. This chain connects TRBV5-6 to TRBJ2-1, with 13 bases identical to TRBD2. Germline-derived CDR1 and CDR2 are SGHDT and YYEEEE. With 6 bases clipped from V and 7 bases from J, the junction kept 10 bases outside the gene matches. The CDR3 is 16 residues long. DNA of the CDR3: TGTGCCAGCACCCTGTTGACTAGCGGGAGGAGGAATGAGCAGTTCTTC. It codes for CASTLLTSGRRNEQFF.

V gene TRBV5-1 combines with J gene TRBJ1-2; D gene ambiguous. This CDR3 comprises 15 residues. CDR1 and CDR2 from the germline V gene are SGHRS and YFSETQ. With 4 bases removed from V and 0 bases from J, the gap between germline ends came to 13 bases. Here the CDR3 DNA reads TGCGCCAGCAGCACAACACCGATAACTAACTATGGCTACACCTTC. Translated: CASSTTPITNYGYTF.

The CDR3 here is CASSQDVGQGNEKLFF. Here the CDR3 DNA reads TGTGCCAGCAGCCAAGATGTGGGACAGGGGAATGAAAAACTGTTTTTT. V and J are TRBV4-2 and TRBJ1-4, with 10 positions matching TRBD1. This CDR3 contains 16 residues. After removal of 0 bases from V and 5 bases from J, the junction contained 3 bases not matched to a gene. Germline V gene lookup returns CDR1 LGHNA and CDR2 YNFKEQ.

The chain uses TRBV5-3 and TRBJ2-7; D remains unclear. TRBV5-3 is classed as an ORF, of uncertain function. This CDR3 spans 12 amino acids. Trimming pared 4 bases from V and 5 bases from J, leaving 10 bases between. DNA for the CDR3: TGTGCCAGAAGCGGGCGTTCGGACGAGCAGTACTTC. It is translated as CARSGRSDEQYF.

This clone is judged large. The chain has TRBV10-3 and TRBJ2-1; 8 nucleotides align to TRBD2. This CDR3 contains 12 residues. Germline trimming cut 6 bases from V and 5 bases from J; bases unmatched to any gene: 0. Germline CDR1 reads ENHRY; CDR2 reads SYGVKD. The CDR3 nucleotides read TGTGCCATCAGGGGACTAGACAATGAGCAGTTCTTC. It encodes CAIRGLDNEQFF.

This chain links TRBV20-1 with TRBJ2-1, with 9 bases matching TRBD2. This CDR3 has 14 amino acids. The germline gives CDR1 DFQATT, CDR2 SNEGSKA (reference sequence). J gave up 9 bases and V 3 bases, and 9 bases lay outside the gene matches. CDR3 loop: CSASRSSGIAEQFF. CDR3 nucleotides: TGCAGTGCTAGTAGGTCTAGCGGGATCGCTGAGCAGTTCTTC.

The gene calls are TRBV30 and TRBJ2-1, with TRBD2 as a possible D gene (5 bases). Germline assignment: CDR1 GTSNPN and CDR2 SVGIG (reference sequence). This CDR3 has 13 residues. The V and J ends lost 4 bases and 5 bases respectively, with 12 bases between them. In DNA form, the CDR3 reads TGTGCCTGGATGCGTCAGACTAACAATGAGCAGTTCTTC. Its protein product is CAWMRQTNNEQFF.

This rearrangement joins TRBV27 to TRBJ2-2; 10 bases align to TRBD1. CDR3 length equals 15 residues. Germline V gene lookup returns CDR1 MNHEY and CDR2 SMNVEV (reference sequence). The V gene end was trimmed by 10 bases and the J gene end by 5 bases; junction bases not matched to a gene: 10. Here the CDR3 DNA reads TGTGCCACCCAGAGACAGGGGGCGAGTACCGGGGAGCTGTTTTTT. Its translation is CATQRQGASTGELFF.

The rearrangement joins TRBV5-1 to TRBJ2-7; 8 bases agree with TRBD1. This CDR3 is built from 14 residues. With 7 bases clipped from V and 5 bases from J, the junction kept 11 bases outside the gene matches. Germline V gives CDR1 SGHRS, CDR2 YFSETQ. CDR3 sequence: CASGLHGQGNEQYF. CDR3 nucleotides: TGCGCCAGCGGACTGCACGGACAGGGAAACGAGCAGTACTTC.

This clone came up once. This chain uses TRBV5-1 with TRBJ1-2, with D possibly matching TRBD1 (6 bases). Trimming left V 2 bases short and J 4 bases short, with 12 bases between. The CDR3 runs to 14 residues. Looked up from germline, CDR1 is SGHRS and CDR2 is YFSETQ. CDR3 in DNA: TGCGCCAGCAGCTTAGGACAGACATTCTATGGCTACACCTTC. Translated: CASSLGQTFYGYTF.

V usage is TRBV5-1 and J usage is TRBJ2-2, with D maybe TRBD2 (5 bases). This CDR3 spans 13 amino acids. The germline CDR1 and CDR2 sequences are SGHRS and YFSETQ. Trimming removed 2 bases at V and 9 bases at J, with 11 bases between. CDR3 DNA sequence: TGCGCCAGCAGCTTCGTGGGAGAGAGGGAGCTGTTTTTT. Its protein product is CASSFVGERELFF.

The V and J genes are TRBV7-2 and TRBJ2-3, with 8 bases fitting TRBD2. J lost 2 bases, V lost 5 bases, and 12 bases had no gene match. Germline CDR1 is SGHTA and CDR2 is FQGNSA. The CDR3 loop spans 17 amino acids. In DNA form, the CDR3 reads TGTGCCAGCAGCCCTCGACAGACGGGGGGGCCCACAGATACGCAGTATTTT. Translated, it gives CASSPRQTGGPTDTQYF.

This chain links TRBV5-1 with TRBJ2-7; 9 bases are shared with TRBD2. Per the germline V gene, CDR1 is SGHRS and CDR2 is YFSETQ. CDR3 length equals 16 residues. V trimming: 2 bases; J trimming: 5 bases; junction bases outside the gene matches: 11. CDR3 protein: CASSFGRGLAGHEQYF. As DNA, the CDR3 is TGCGCCAGCAGCTTCGGTAGGGGGCTAGCGGGACACGAGCAGTACTTC.

The J gene is TRBJ1-1, the V gene TRBV3-1 (or the pseudogene TRBV3-2), with TRBD1 as a possible D gene (6 bases). Trimming took off 2 bases at V and 5 bases at J, with 21 bases between the two ends. In germline, CDR1 is LGHDT, CDR2 YNNKEL (reference sequence). The CDR3 is 17 residues long. CDR3 amino acids: CASSQLSFSGGPTEAFF. The CDR3 DNA is TGTGCCAGCAGCCAACTGAGTTTTAGCGGGGGGCCGACTGAAGCTTTCTTT.

J is TRBJ2-5 and V is TRBV5-1, with a weak D call TRBD1 (5 bases). The germline V and J ends were trimmed by 1 base and 2 bases, with 9 bases remaining between them. Germline CDR1 SGHRS, CDR2 YFSETQ. This CDR3 comprises 14 residues. The CDR3 is CASSLSREQETQYF. CDR3 DNA: TGCGCCAGCAGCTTGAGCAGGGAACAAGAGACCCAGTACTTC. Drawing the rest from reference TRBV5-1 and TRBJ2-5, the complete variable domain is KAGVTQTPRYLIKTRGQQVTLSCSPISGHRSVSWYQQTPGQGLQFLFEYFSETQRNKGNFPGRFSGRQFSNSRSEMNVSTLELGDSALYLCASSLSREQETQYFGPGTRLLVL.

The sample holds one count of this clone. The chain combines TRBV4-1 with TRBJ2-6, with TRBD1 matching 11 bases. There are 19 residues in the CDR3. V lost 0 bases and J lost 3; bases outside the gene matches: 7. In germline, CDR1 is MGHRA, CDR2 YSYEKL. CDR3 nucleotides: TGCGCCAGCAGCCAAGATTGGGGACAGGGGGTAGGTGGGGCCAACGTCCTGACTTTC. Protein: CASSQDWGQGVGGANVLTF.

V usage is TRBV5-1 and J usage is TRBJ1-2, with D tentatively TRBD1 (6 bases). Trimming pared 5 bases from V and 4 bases from J, leaving 12 bases between. Germline CDR1 SGHRS, CDR2 YFSETQ. The CDR3 spans 13 residues. CDR3 in DNA: TGCGCCAGCAGTAGGGCAGGGGCCTATGGCTACACCTTC. It translates to CASSRAGAYGYTF.

The J gene is TRBJ1-2, the V gene TRBV30; D may be TRBD1 (5 bases). The CDR3 covers 11 residues. Trimming took off 8 bases at V and 8 bases at J, with 15 bases between the two ends. Germline CDR1 GTSNPN, CDR2 SVGIG (reference sequence). CDR3 DNA: TGTGCCAGGGGTAGGGGCCGAGGCTACACCTTC. Amino acid sequence: CARGRGRGYTF.

V and J are TRBV2 and TRBJ2-7; the match to TRBD1 covers 8 bases. The CDR3 loop spans 11 amino acids. Germline CDR1 and CDR2: SNHLY and FYNNEI. With 6 bases clipped from V and 6 bases from J, the junction kept 1 base outside the gene matches. The CDR3 spells CASRGTGEQYF. The CDR3 DNA sequence: TGTGCCAGCAGAGGGACAGGCGAGCAGTACTTC.

This chain connects TRBV2 to TRBJ1-5; 9 bases fit TRBD1. The germline gives CDR1 SNHLY, CDR2 FYNNEI. The CDR3 sequence is 16 residues long. Losses at the gene ends were 6 bases for V and 1 base for J; bases not matched to a gene: 7. CDR3 coding DNA: TGTGCCAGCAGGCCCACAGGGGGCGAAAGCAATCAGCCCCAGCATTTT. Encoded protein: CASRPTGGESNQPQHF.

The table lists this clone with a count of one. The J gene is TRBJ1-3, the V gene TRBV5-1; D is undetermined. Trimming removed 0 bases from V and 3 bases from J, with 7 bases in between. CDR1 SGHRS and CDR2 YFSETQ come from the germline V gene. The CDR3 contains 14 residues. The CDR3 sequence: CASSLEVLGNTIYF. The DNA of the CDR3 is TGCGCCAGCAGCTTGGAAGTACTTGGAAACACCATATATTTT.

The chain is built from TRBV4-3 and TRBJ2-1; no definite D call. Germline V gene sequence: CDR1 LGHNA, CDR2 YSLEER. The V gene lost 1 base and the J gene lost 6 bases, with 4 bases spanning the gap. The CDR3 runs 12 residues. Here the CDR3 reads CASSQGLNEQFF. The CDR3 nucleotides are TGCGCCAGCAGCCAAGGACTCAATGAGCAGTTCTTC.

As to this clone: At one end the junction does not follow the germline gene, possibly because of a read error. The CDR3 DNA follows: TGTGCCAGCTGTTTTGGGCCGGGGGGGAGGGAGGCCCGGGGCTACACCTTC. Its protein is CASCFGPGGREARGYTF. The V gene is TRBV28, the J gene TRBJ1-2; the D gene is possibly TRBD1 (5 bases). CDR1 MDHEN and CDR2 SYDVKM come from the germline V gene. This CDR3 has 17 residues.

This chain joins TRBV19 and TRBJ2-6; a possible D gene is TRBD1 (7 bases). The ends were cut back, 10 bases at V and 4 bases at J, with 14 bases in the middle. Germline CDR1 LNHDA, CDR2 SQIVND (reference sequence). The CDR3 contains 14 residues. This chain's CDR3 is CAISRGAGANVLTF. For the CDR3, the DNA is TGTGCCATTTCCAGGGGGGCGGGGGCCAACGTCCTGACTTTC.

The rearrangement joins TRBV6-2 or TRBV6-3 to TRBJ2-5, with 11 bases identical to TRBD2. CDR1 and CDR2 from the germline V gene are MNHEY and SVGEGT. The CDR3 spans 18 residues. J lost 3 bases, V lost 2 bases, and 11 bases had no gene match. The CDR3: CASSYILAGVGDKETQYF. The CDR3 nucleotides read TGTGCCAGCAGTTACATACTAGCGGGAGTCGGGGATAAAGAGACCCAGTACTTC.

The rearrangement uses TRBV25-1 and TRBJ1-1, with TRBD1 matching 7 bases. Germline CDR1 MGHDK, CDR2 SYGVNS. With 8 bases clipped from V and 6 bases from J, the junction kept 9 bases outside the gene matches. The CDR3 sequence is 13 residues long. The CDR3 nucleotides are TGTGCCAGCGCATCCCACAGGGGAGCTGAAGCTTTCTTT. It translates to CASASHRGAEAFF.